These 18 T cell receptor beta chains originate from one sample sequenced in a study of CD8 T cells in ankylosing spondylitis (dated by TCRdb to 2017 to 2019). Receptors were amplified or captured by 5' RACE. The data were produced on an Illumina HiSeq 2500. TCRdb reworked the public reads: Q25 trimming with fastp, MiXCR clone assembly, productive beta chains retained. Here each entry gathers all rows of one CDR3 protein and keeps the most common genes and DNA. This sample comprises 250,000 to 300,000 distinct CDR3 sequences, around 20% of them detected only once. Roughly 7.4% of the sample is in the top ten clones. Sequencing was carried out using blood, either unsorted or a sorted T cell fraction (not recorded which). The receptors come from a male donor with ankylosing spondylitis or in good health (not recorded which).

There are a few counts of this clonotype. The CDR3 region has the DNA TGCGCCAGCATGCTAGAAAACAATGAGCAGTTCTTC. Encoded protein: CASMLENNEQFF. The chain joins TRBV10-2 to TRBJ2-1; the D is unclear. This CDR3 comprises 12 residues. Between the trimmed V and J ends, which lost 7 bases and 5 bases, there was a span of 9 bases. CDR1 is WSHSY, CDR2 SAAADI, per germline.

This clonotype appeared a few times. The J gene is TRBJ2-3, the V gene TRBV10-3, with 7 positions matching TRBD1. V shed 7 bases and J 3 bases; nucleotides not matched to a gene: 10. Germline loops: CDR1 ENHRY, CDR2 SYGVKD. The length of the CDR3 is 15 residues. The DNA for the CDR3 is TGTGCCATCATGGAAGGGGGCGATAGTACAGATACGCAGTATTTT. It encodes CAIMEGGDSTDTQYF.

The chain carries TRBV2 and TRBJ1-1; D is perhaps TRBD1 (5 bases). Trimming took 7 bases from V and 9 from J, leaving 12 bases between them. Germline assignment: CDR1 SNHLY and CDR2 FYNNEI. The length of the CDR3 is 11 residues. CDR3 loop: CASNPRTKAFF. The CDR3, as DNA: TGTGCCAGCAACCCACGGACAAAAGCTTTCTTT.

The rearrangement joins TRBV3-1 to TRBJ2-3; D is unclear. This CDR3 is 15 amino acids long. The germline V gene encodes CDR1 LGHDT and CDR2 YNNKEL (reference sequence). Trimming removed 6 bases at V and 1 base at J, with 14 bases between. The CDR3 coding sequence is TGTGCCAGCAGTCTCACCGGCTGGGGCACAGATACGCAGTATTTT. This translates into CASSLTGWGTDTQYF.

The rearrangement uses TRBV12-3 or TRBV12-4 and TRBJ1-2, with a weak D call TRBD1 (5 bases). This CDR3 has 19 amino acids. The V gene lost 11 bases and the J gene lost 0 bases, with 31 bases spanning the gap. CDR3 coding DNA: TGTGCCCTCAGTTTAGCCAGTATAAGGGGCCCGTCAGCTAACTATGGCTACACCTTC. It codes for CALSLASIRGPSANYGYTF.

The chain is built from TRBV7-2 and TRBJ1-5; 9 bases align to TRBD1. V lost 4 bases, J lost 6 bases, and 4 bases stayed unmatched. This CDR3 contains 14 residues. Germline CDR1 SGHTA, CDR2 FQGNSA. DNA of the CDR3: TGTGCCAGCAGCTCGGACAGGGGCCCTCAGCCCCAGCATTTT. It specifies CASSSDRGPQPQHF. Full variable domain (outside the CDR3, taken from reference TRBV7-2 and TRBJ1-5): GAGVSQSPSNKVTEKGKDVELRCDPISGHTALYWYRQSLGQGLEFLIYFQGNSAPDKSGLPSDRFSAERTGGSVSTLTIQRTQQEDSAVYLCASSSDRGPQPQHFGDGTRLSIL.

This clonotype was observed many times. The chain carries TRBV24-1 and TRBJ2-5; TRBD2 agrees at 10 bases. The V gene end was trimmed by 9 bases and the J gene end by 2 bases; junction bases not matched to a gene: 11. The germline V gene has CDR1 KGHDR and CDR2 SFDVKD. CDR3 length: 16 amino acids. CDR3 amino acids: CATQSTSGFLQETQYF. CDR3 DNA: TGTGCCACCCAATCGACTAGCGGGTTTCTTCAAGAGACCCAGTACTTC.

As for this clonotype: Since a much larger clone is just one base distant, this may be a read error. The chain is built from TRBV12-3 or TRBV12-4 and TRBJ1-5; 10 bases fit TRBD1. This CDR3 region has 14 residues. CDR3 sequence (DNA): TGTGCCAGCACGGACAGGGGGGCAAATCAGTCCCAGCATTTT. It yields the protein CASTDRGANQSQHF.

This chain joins TRBV5-1 and TRBJ1-1; a possible D gene is TRBD1 (6 bases). The germline V gene encodes CDR1 SGHRS and CDR2 YFSETQ. Trimming pared 4 bases from V and 4 bases from J, leaving 14 bases between. The CDR3 covers 14 residues. CDR3 nucleotide sequence: TGCGCCAGCAGCCCAACACAGGGAAGCACTGAAGCTTTCTTT. This sequence encodes CASSPTQGSTEAFF. Using reference TRBV5-1 and TRBJ1-1 for the parts outside the CDR3, the full variable domain is KAGVTQTPRYLIKTRGQQVTLSCSPISGHRSVSWYQQTPGQGLQFLFEYFSETQRNKGNFPGRFSGRQFSNSRSEMNVSTLELGDSALYLCASSPTQGSTEAFFGQGTRLTVV.

The table lists this clonotype with many counts. The chain has TRBV6-1 and TRBJ1-2; 8 nucleotides agree with TRBD1. CDR1 is MNHNS, CDR2 SASEGT, per germline. This CDR3 region has 14 residues. The trim removed 6 bases at V and 3 bases at J, leaving 6 bases unmatched. The CDR3 sequence: CASSFNRGYYGYTF. In DNA form, the CDR3 reads TGTGCCAGCAGCTTCAACAGGGGGTACTATGGCTACACCTTC.

This clonotype was seen many times. The chain combines TRBV29-1 with TRBJ1-1, with TRBD1 identical over 7 bases. CDR1 is SQVTM, CDR2 ANQGSEA, per germline. J gave up 0 bases and V 4 bases, and 8 bases lay outside the gene matches. The CDR3 spans 15 residues. The CDR3 reads CSVGQTGMVNTEAFF. CDR3 in DNA: TGCAGCGTTGGCCAGACAGGGATGGTGAACACTGAAGCTTTCTTT.

The chain employs TRBV5-1 and TRBJ2-3; D gene ambiguous. The CDR3 sequence is 17 residues long. The ends were cut back, 0 bases at V and 0 bases at J, with 14 bases in the middle. The germline V gene encodes CDR1 SGHRS and CDR2 YFSETQ. The CDR3 DNA follows: TGCGCCAGCAGCTTGGTTGAGGTCACCCCTAGCACAGATACGCAGTATTTT. As protein: CASSLVEVTPSTDTQYF. The entire variable domain, with the rest obtained from reference TRBV5-1 and TRBJ2-3, is as follows: KAGVTQTPRYLIKTRGQQVTLSCSPISGHRSVSWYQQTPGQGLQFLFEYFSETQRNKGNFPGRFSGRQFSNSRSEMNVSTLELGDSALYLCASSLVEVTPSTDTQYFGPGTRLTVL.

The genes are TRBV29-1 and TRBJ1-5; the D gene is possibly TRBD1 (5 bases). Germline V CDR1 and CDR2: SQVTM, ANQGSEA. The V and J ends lost 4 bases and 0 bases respectively, with 7 bases between them. The CDR3 is 13 amino acids. CDR3 in DNA: TGCAGCGTTGGGAGGGGTAGCAATCAGCCCCAGCATTTT. The encoded protein is CSVGRGSNQPQHF. The full variable domain, rest sourced from reference TRBV29-1 and TRBJ1-5, is SAVISQKPSRDICQRGTSLTIQCQVDSQVTMMFWYRQQPGQSLTLIATANQGSEATYESGFVIDKFPISRPNLTFSTLTVSNMSPEDSSIYLCSVGRGSNQPQHFGDGTRLSIL.

This chain connects TRBV7-6 to TRBJ2-1; D is uncertain. CDR3 length equals 14 residues. V dropped 1 base and J dropped 6 bases, with 10 bases sitting between them. CDR1 and CDR2 (germline): SGHVS, FNYEAQ. CDR3 sequence reads: CASSLGSGRNEQFF. CDR3 sequence (DNA): TGTGCCAGCAGCTTAGGGTCGGGTCGCAATGAGCAGTTCTTC.

The chain recombines TRBV20-1 with TRBJ1-5; D is perhaps TRBD1 (6 bases). Germline V gene data show CDR1 as DFQATT and CDR2 as SNEGSKA (reference sequence). The CDR3 is 16 amino acids. V lost 0 bases to trimming and J lost 3 bases, with 15 bases between them. Written as DNA, the CDR3 is TGCAGTGCTAGAGATGCATCGGCAGGGGACAATCAGCCCCAGCATTTT. Protein sequence: CSARDASAGDNQPQHF.

This clonotype was picked up a small number of times. The V call is TRBV20-1, the J call TRBJ2-1; TRBD1 or TRBD2 may be the D gene (5 bases each). The CDR3 spans 16 residues. Trimming pared 0 bases from V and 0 bases from J, leaving 12 bases between. CDR1 and CDR2 from the germline V gene are DFQATT and SNEGSKA (reference sequence). CDR3 sequence: CSARDLGTSSYNEQFF. The CDR3 DNA sequence: TGCAGTGCTAGAGATCTGGGGACCAGCTCCTACAATGAGCAGTTCTTC.

V gene TRBV7-9 combines with J gene TRBJ2-1; 12 bases are a match to TRBD2. CDR3 length: 14 residues. The ends lost 4 bases at V and 7 bases at J; junction bases unmatched: 2. CDR1 and CDR2 (germline): SEHNR, FQNEAQ (reference sequence). For the CDR3, the DNA is TGTGCCAGCAGCTCTCTAGCGGGGGGGAATGAGCAGTTCTTC. As protein: CASSSLAGGNEQFF.

This clonotype has just a few counts. The J gene is TRBJ1-1, the V gene TRBV5-1; no clear D gene. The V gene's germline CDR1 is SGHRS and CDR2 YFSETQ. V was clipped by 1 base and J by 0 bases, with 7 bases between them. This CDR3 is 14 amino acids long. Written as DNA, the CDR3 is TGCGCCAGCAGCTTGTATAGGATGAACACTGAAGCTTTCTTT. This gives the protein CASSLYRMNTEAFF.